Each of the 25 T cell receptor beta chains below was sequenced from the same sample in a study of technical replicates of blood from a handful of donors. The protocol was immunoSEQ multiplex PCR, while the TCRdb copy is restricted to in-frame clones and leaves out a portion. The data hold about 95,000 clones, with roughly 95% observed a single time. The sequencing sample was made of T cells isolated from PBMCs. Source of these receptors: a human donor in good health.

This clone was observed once. The V and J genes are TRBV11-3 and TRBJ2-1; D is possibly TRBD2 (5 bases). V was pared by 3 bases and J by 1 base, with 10 bases between. This CDR3 contains 15 residues. Germline lookup yields CDR1 SGHNT and CDR2 YENEEA. The CDR3: CASSFDGGSYNEQFF. In DNA form, the CDR3 reads TGTGCCAGCAGCTTTGATGGCGGGTCCTACAATGAGCAGTTCTTC.

The J gene is TRBJ2-4, the V gene TRBV5-1, with 8 bases that match TRBD2. Unmatched junction bases numbered 8, after V lost 2 bases and J lost 4 bases. This CDR3 is 16 amino acids long. Germline CDR1 and CDR2: SGHRS and YFSETQ. CDR3 residues: CASSFLSGSGKNIQYF. For the CDR3, the DNA is TGCGCCAGCAGCTTCCTAAGCGGGAGCGGGAAAAACATTCAGTACTTC.

The V call is TRBV11-1, the J call TRBJ2-7, with TRBD1 identical over 9 bases. Losses at the gene ends were 5 bases for V and 4 bases for J; bases not matched to a gene: 6. Germline assignment: CDR1 SGHAT and CDR2 FQDESV (reference sequence). The CDR3 runs 14 residues. The CDR3 bases are TGTGCCAGCAGCCAACTGACAGGGGGATACGAGCAGTACTTC. Translating it yields CASSQLTGGYEQYF.

The CDR3 nucleotides are TGTGCCAGCAGCTCACCGGGACAGGATTACTACGAGCAGTACTTC. This encodes CASSSPGQDYYEQYF. V gene TRBV9 combines with J gene TRBJ2-7, with 8 bases aligning to TRBD1. This CDR3 has 15 residues. Germline CDR1 is SGDLS and CDR2 is YYNGEE. Germline trimming cut 4 bases from V and 3 bases from J; bases unmatched to any gene: 9.

This chain joins TRBV19 and TRBJ2-3; D perhaps matches TRBD2 (5 bases). From germline, CDR1 is LNHDA and CDR2 SQIVND (reference sequence). The length of the CDR3 is 15 residues. V gave up 2 bases and J gave up 4 bases, with 13 bases separating them. The CDR3 reads CASSIPTRGADTQYF. The CDR3 DNA follows: TGTGCCAGTAGTATACCCACTAGAGGCGCAGATACGCAGTATTTT.

The sample holds one count of this clone. The chain combines TRBV6-4 with TRBJ2-1, with 12 nucleotides matching TRBD2. CDR1 is MRHNA, CDR2 SNTAGT, per germline. Germline trimming cut 6 bases from V and 8 bases from J; bases unmatched to any gene: 8. The CDR3 extends over 15 amino acids. The chain's CDR3 is CASRSLAGGPHEQFF. CDR3 DNA: TGTGCCAGCAGATCCCTAGCGGGAGGGCCGCATGAGCAGTTCTTC.

This sequence joins TRBV7-9 and TRBJ1-1; D might be TRBD1 (6 bases). CDR1 and CDR2 (germline): SEHNR, FQNEAQ (reference sequence). The CDR3 runs to 12 residues. With 8 bases removed from V and 1 base from J, the gap between germline ends came to 8 bases. CDR3 loop: CASGQRNTEAFF. CDR3 DNA sequence: TGTGCCAGCGGACAGCGGAACACTGAAGCTTTCTTT.

The chain combines TRBV5-6 with TRBJ2-5, with D maybe TRBD2 (6 bases). This CDR3 contains 13 residues. V was clipped by 3 bases and J by 7 bases, with 13 bases between them. Germline assignment: CDR1 SGHDT and CDR2 YYEEEE. CDR3 nucleotides: TGTGCCAGCAGCTGGAGTTCCGGGAGGACCCAGTACTTC. This gives the protein CASSWSSGRTQYF.

This clone has a single count. The chain employs TRBV7-2 and TRBJ1-4; TRBD1 matches 7 bases. The V gene's germline CDR1 is SGHTA and CDR2 FQGNSA. V lost 4 bases to trimming and J lost 1 base; unmatched junction nucleotides: 6. The CDR3 is 16 amino acids. The CDR3 sequence: CASSSYAGGTNEKLFF. The CDR3 DNA reads as TGTGCCAGCAGCTCTTATGCAGGGGGAACTAATGAAAAACTGTTTTTT.

The chain is built from TRBV6-6 and TRBJ1-3, with D hard to call. Trimming took 7 bases from V and 0 from J, leaving 16 bases between them. This CDR3 is built from 16 residues. Germline values: CDR1 MNHNY, CDR2 SVGAGI (reference sequence). DNA of the CDR3: TGTGCCAGCAACAAAGAATTTGCCCTCTCTGGAAACACCATATATTTT. Protein sequence: CASNKEFALSGNTIYF.

The gene calls are TRBV2 and TRBJ1-5; D unclear. The V end lost 3 bases, the J end lost 0 bases, and 9 bases lay between the germline ends. This CDR3 region has 15 residues. The germline V gene has CDR1 SNHLY and CDR2 FYNNEI. Here the CDR3 reads CASSEASYSNQPQHF. The CDR3 nucleotides are TGTGCCAGCAGTGAGGCCAGTTATAGCAATCAGCCCCAGCATTTT. Based on the CDR3 plus reference TRBV2 and TRBJ1-5, the full variable domain is EPEVTQTPSHQVTQMGQEVILRCVPISNHLYFYWYRQILGQKVEFLVSFYNNEISEKSEIFDDQFSVERPDGSNFTLKIRSTKLEDSAMYFCASSEASYSNQPQHFGDGTRLSIL.

The chain employs TRBV30 and TRBJ1-2; TRBD1 might be the D (6 bases). This CDR3 is built from 12 residues. Germline V gene sequence: CDR1 GTSNPN, CDR2 SVGIG (reference sequence). V dropped 7 bases and J dropped 3 bases, with 12 bases sitting between them. CDR3 DNA: TGTGCCTTAGACAGGTGGGACTATGGCTACACCTTC. Translation gives CALDRWDYGYTF.

The V gene is TRBV11-2, the J gene TRBJ2-1, with 9 bases fitting TRBD2. V lost 2 bases, J lost 8 bases, and 13 bases stayed unmatched. The CDR3 is 17 residues long. CDR1 and CDR2 (germline): SGHAT, FQNNGV. CDR3 protein: CASSLWVRGRALDEQFF. CDR3 DNA sequence: TGTGCCAGCAGCTTATGGGTTCGCGGGAGGGCCCTGGATGAGCAGTTCTTC.

In this sample, this clone turned up a few times. The V call is TRBV7-8, the J call TRBJ1-4; D gene ambiguous. Germline loops: CDR1 SGHVS, CDR2 FQNEAQ. Trimming shortened V by 6 bases and J by 6 bases, and 17 bases separated the two germline ends. The CDR3 has 15 residues. CDR3 sequence: CASRSSRTDYEKLFF. The CDR3 region has the DNA TGTGCCAGCAGATCTAGTAGAACTGACTATGAAAAACTGTTTTTT.

The CDR3 region is CASSLQYRETQYF. CDR3 DNA sequence: TGTGCCAGCAGTCTACAGTACCGGGAGACCCAGTACTTC. The V call is TRBV28, the J call TRBJ2-5; D ambiguous. The germline gives CDR1 MDHEN, CDR2 SYDVKM. The CDR3 sequence is 13 residues long. V dropped 5 bases and J dropped 5 bases, with 12 bases sitting between them.

This chain links TRBV18 with TRBJ2-4; 7 positions match TRBD1. In germline, CDR1 is KGHSH, CDR2 LQKENI. V lost 2 bases and J lost 7; bases outside the gene matches: 8. The CDR3 has 15 residues. The CDR3 bases are TGTGCCAGCTCACCAGACAGGGTAGTAGGGAACATTCAGTACTTC. This sequence encodes CASSPDRVVGNIQYF. Combining the CDR3 with reference TRBV18 and TRBJ2-4 gives the whole variable domain NAGVMQNPRHLVRRRGQEARLRCSPMKGHSHVYWYRQLPEEGLKFMVYLQKENIIDESGMPKERFSAEFPKEGPSILRIQQVVRGDSAAYFCASSPDRVVGNIQYFGAGTRLSVL.

V gene TRBV5-1 combines with J gene TRBJ2-3, with D maybe TRBD1 (6 bases). In germline, CDR1 is SGHRS, CDR2 YFSETQ. Trimming left V 4 bases short and J 4 bases short, with 10 bases between. The CDR3 totals 13 residues. CDR3 DNA: TGCGCCAGCAGCATGTACAGGGCAGATACGCAGTATTTT. Its protein product is CASSMYRADTQYF.

The V and J genes are TRBV11-3 and TRBJ1-5; D possibly corresponds to TRBD1 (5 bases). The CDR3 spans 12 residues. The V gene's germline CDR1 is SGHNT and CDR2 YENEEA. Between the trimmed V and J ends, which lost 0 bases and 11 bases, there was a span of 8 bases. The CDR3 sequence: CASSLDTGAQHF. The CDR3 DNA reads as TGTGCCAGCAGCTTAGATACGGGGGCCCAGCATTTT.

This clone showed up just once. The gene calls are TRBV6-5 and TRBJ1-2; D not certain. The CDR3 spans 12 residues. Trimming took 8 bases from V and 6 from J, leaving 13 bases between them. CDR1 is MNHEY and CDR2 is SVGAGI in the germline V gene. The CDR3, as DNA: TGTGCCAGCGGAACGGGGATCGATGGCTACACCTTC. Translation: CASGTGIDGYTF.

The rearrangement uses TRBV6-1 and TRBJ1-1; D perhaps matches TRBD1 (5 bases). CDR3 length equals 14 residues. Germline CDR1 and CDR2: MNHNS and SASEGT. The V end lost 9 bases, the J end lost 6 bases, and 20 bases lay between the germline ends. In DNA, the CDR3 is TGTGCCAGTCTGCCGGGCAGGGAAATCCCTGAAGCTTTCTTT. Translating gives CASLPGREIPEAFF.

The chain employs TRBV28 and TRBJ1-2, with D unclear. The CDR3 consists of 14 residues. The germline V gene has CDR1 MDHEN and CDR2 SYDVKM. Trimming took off 2 bases at V and 4 bases at J, with 11 bases between the two ends. The CDR3 nucleotides read TGTGCCAGCAGTTTAAAAGAAGGAGCCTATGGCTACACCTTC. Its protein is CASSLKEGAYGYTF.

The chain carries TRBV6-5 and TRBJ2-7, with TRBD1 identical over 12 bases. V shed 5 bases, J shed 5 bases, and the junction held 4 bases outside the gene matches. The CDR3 has 14 residues. The germline V gene encodes CDR1 MNHEY and CDR2 SVGAGI. The CDR3 DNA reads as TGTGCCAGCAGTCAAGGGACAGGGGGCCACGAGCAGTACTTC. It translates to CASSQGTGGHEQYF.

V is TRBV9 and J is TRBJ2-1, with D maybe TRBD2 (5 bases). The CDR3 consists of 14 residues. V dropped 7 bases and J dropped 2 bases, with 13 bases sitting between them. CDR1 and CDR2 (germline): SGDLS, YYNGEE. CDR3 residues: CASSSDYAYNEQFF. CDR3 nucleotide sequence: TGTGCCAGCTCAAGCGACTACGCCTACAATGAGCAGTTCTTC.

V is TRBV30 and J is TRBJ1-1, with 9 nucleotides matching TRBD1. V lost 1 base and J lost 6; bases outside the gene matches: 0. The CDR3 is 12 residues long. Germline CDR1 reads GTSNPN; CDR2 reads SVGIG (reference sequence). The chain's CDR3 is CAWSDRGPEAFF. CDR3 nucleotides: TGTGCCTGGAGTGACAGGGGGCCTGAAGCTTTCTTT.

This chain connects TRBV5-8 to TRBJ1-1; D is perhaps TRBD1 (5 bases). Trimming pared 0 bases from V and 10 bases from J, leaving 7 bases between. The CDR3 totals 11 residues. Germline V gives CDR1 SGHTS, CDR2 YDEGEE. DNA of the CDR3: TGTGCCAGCAGCTTGGCCGGGGGAGCTTTCTTT. Protein: CASSLAGGAFF.